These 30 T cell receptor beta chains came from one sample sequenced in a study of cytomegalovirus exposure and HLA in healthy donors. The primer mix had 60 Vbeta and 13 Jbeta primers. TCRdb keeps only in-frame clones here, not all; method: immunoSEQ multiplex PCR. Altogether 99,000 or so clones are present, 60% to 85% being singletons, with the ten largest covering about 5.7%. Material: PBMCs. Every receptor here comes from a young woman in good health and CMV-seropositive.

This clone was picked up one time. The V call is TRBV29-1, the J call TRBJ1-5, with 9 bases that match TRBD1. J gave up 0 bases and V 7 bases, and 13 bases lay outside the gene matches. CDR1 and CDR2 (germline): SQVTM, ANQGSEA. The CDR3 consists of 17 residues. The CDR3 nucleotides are TGCAGCGATCTATCCGGGACAGGGAAGTATAGCAATCAGCCCCAGCATTTT. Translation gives CSDLSGTGKYSNQPQHF.

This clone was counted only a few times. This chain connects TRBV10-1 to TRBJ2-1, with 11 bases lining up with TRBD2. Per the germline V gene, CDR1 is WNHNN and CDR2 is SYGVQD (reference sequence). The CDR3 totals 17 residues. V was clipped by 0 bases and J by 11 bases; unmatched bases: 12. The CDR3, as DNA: TGCGCCAGCAGTGAGTCCCTAAATGGATTAGCGGGAGGGCAGCAGTTCTTC. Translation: CASSESLNGLAGGQQFF.

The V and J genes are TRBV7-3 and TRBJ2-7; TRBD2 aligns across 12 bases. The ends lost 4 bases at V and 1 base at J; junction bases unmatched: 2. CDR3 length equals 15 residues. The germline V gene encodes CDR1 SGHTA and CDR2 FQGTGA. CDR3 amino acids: CASSSTSGRSYEQYF. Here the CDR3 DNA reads TGTGCCAGCAGCTCGACTAGCGGGAGATCCTACGAGCAGTACTTC. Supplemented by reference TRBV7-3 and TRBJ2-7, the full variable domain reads GAGVSQTPSNKVTEKGKYVELRCDPISGHTALYWYRQSLGQGPEFLIYFQGTGAADDSGLPNDRFFAVRPEGSVSTLKIQRTERGDSAVYLCASSSTSGRSYEQYFGPGTRLTVT.

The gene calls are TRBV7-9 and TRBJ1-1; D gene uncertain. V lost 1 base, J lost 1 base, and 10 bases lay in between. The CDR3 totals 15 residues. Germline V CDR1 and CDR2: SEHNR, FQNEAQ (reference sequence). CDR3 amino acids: CASSLGGGRNTEAFF. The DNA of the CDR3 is TGTGCCAGCAGCTTAGGAGGAGGGCGGAACACTGAAGCTTTCTTT.

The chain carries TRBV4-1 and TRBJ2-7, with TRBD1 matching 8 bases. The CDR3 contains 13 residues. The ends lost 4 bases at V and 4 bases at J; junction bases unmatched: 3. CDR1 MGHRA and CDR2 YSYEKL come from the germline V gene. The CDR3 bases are TGCGCCAGCAGCCGGAACAGGGGGTACGAGCAGTACTTC. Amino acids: CASSRNRGYEQYF.

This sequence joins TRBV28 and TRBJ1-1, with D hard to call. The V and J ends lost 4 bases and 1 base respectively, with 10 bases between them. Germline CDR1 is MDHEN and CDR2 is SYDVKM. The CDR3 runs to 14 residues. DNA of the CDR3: TGTGCCAGCAGTTCATCCGACAAGAACACTGAAGCTTTCTTT. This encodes CASSSSDKNTEAFF. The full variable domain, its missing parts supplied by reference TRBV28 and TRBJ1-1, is DVKVTQSSRYLVKRTGEKVFLECVQDMDHENMFWYRQDPGLGLRLIYFSYDVKMKEKGDIPEGYSVSREKKERFSLILESASTNQTSMYLCASSSSDKNTEAFFGQGTRLTVV.

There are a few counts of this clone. CDR3 sequence (DNA): TGTGCCAGCTCACCCTCCGGTGTATCCATCGAGCAGTACTTC. It codes for CASSPSGVSIEQYF. The V and J genes are TRBV18 and TRBJ2-7; D gene ambiguous. Germline CDR1 reads KGHSH; CDR2 reads LQKENI. The CDR3 sequence is 14 residues long. V was trimmed by 3 bases and J by 6 bases, leaving 15 bases between them.

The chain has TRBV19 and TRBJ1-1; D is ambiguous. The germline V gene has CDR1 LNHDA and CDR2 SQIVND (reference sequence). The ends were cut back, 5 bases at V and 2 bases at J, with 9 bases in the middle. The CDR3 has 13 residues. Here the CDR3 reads CASSFQENTEAFF. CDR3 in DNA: TGTGCCAGTAGTTTCCAGGAAAACACTGAAGCTTTCTTT. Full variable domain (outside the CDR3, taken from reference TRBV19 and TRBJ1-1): DGGITQSPKYLFRKEGQNVTLSCEQNLNHDAMYWYRQDPGQGLRLIYYSQIVNDFQKGDIAEGYSVSREKKESFPLTVTSAQKNPTAFYLCASSFQENTEAFFGQGTRLTVV.

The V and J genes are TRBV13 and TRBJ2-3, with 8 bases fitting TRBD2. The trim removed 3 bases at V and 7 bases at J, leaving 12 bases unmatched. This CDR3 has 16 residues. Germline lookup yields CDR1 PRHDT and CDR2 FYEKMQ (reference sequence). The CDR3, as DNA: TGTGCCAGCAGCTTGCCTAGCGGGCGCAAACCTAATACGCAGTATTTT. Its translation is CASSLPSGRKPNTQYF.

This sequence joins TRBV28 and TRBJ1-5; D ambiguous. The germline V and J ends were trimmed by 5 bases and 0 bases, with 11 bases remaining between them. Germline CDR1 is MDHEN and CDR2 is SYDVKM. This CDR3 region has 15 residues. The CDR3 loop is CASSTPGNSNQPQHF. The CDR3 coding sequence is TGTGCCAGCAGTACGCCGGGGAATAGCAATCAGCCCCAGCATTTT. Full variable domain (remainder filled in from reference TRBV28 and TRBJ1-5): DVKVTQSSRYLVKRTGEKVFLECVQDMDHENMFWYRQDPGLGLRLIYFSYDVKMKEKGDIPEGYSVSREKKERFSLILESASTNQTSMYLCASSTPGNSNQPQHFGDGTRLSIL.

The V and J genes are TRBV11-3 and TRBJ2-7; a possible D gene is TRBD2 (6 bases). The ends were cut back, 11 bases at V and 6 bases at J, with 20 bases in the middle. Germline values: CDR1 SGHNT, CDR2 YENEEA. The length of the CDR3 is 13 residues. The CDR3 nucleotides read TGTGCCTCCAACCCTTCGGGGGTATCCGAGCAGTACTTC. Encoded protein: CASNPSGVSEQYF.

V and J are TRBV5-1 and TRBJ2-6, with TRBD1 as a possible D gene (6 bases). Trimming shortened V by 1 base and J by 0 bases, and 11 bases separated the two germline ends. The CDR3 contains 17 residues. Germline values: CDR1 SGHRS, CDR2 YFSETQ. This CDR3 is CASSLNGQTSGANVLTF. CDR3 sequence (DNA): TGCGCCAGCAGCTTGAACGGACAGACCTCTGGGGCCAACGTCCTGACTTTC.

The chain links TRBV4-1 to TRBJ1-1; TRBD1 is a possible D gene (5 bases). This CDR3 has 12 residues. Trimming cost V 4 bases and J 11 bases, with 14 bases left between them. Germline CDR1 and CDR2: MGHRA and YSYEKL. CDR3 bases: TGCGCCAGCAGCCGGATCACAGGACCTGCTTTCTTT. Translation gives CASSRITGPAFF.

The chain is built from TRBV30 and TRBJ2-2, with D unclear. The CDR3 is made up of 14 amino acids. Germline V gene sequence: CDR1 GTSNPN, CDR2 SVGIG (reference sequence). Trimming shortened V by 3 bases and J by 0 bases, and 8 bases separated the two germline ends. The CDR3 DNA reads TGTGCCTGGAGATCTGGGCCGAACACCGGGGAGCTGTTTTTT. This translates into CAWRSGPNTGELFF.

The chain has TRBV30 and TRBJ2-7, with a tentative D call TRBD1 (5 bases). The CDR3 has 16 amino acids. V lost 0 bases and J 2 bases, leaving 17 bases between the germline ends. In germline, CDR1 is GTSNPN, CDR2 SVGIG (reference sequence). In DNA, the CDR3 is TGTGCCTGGAGTGTCCTTGGGGCGGTCACTACCTACGAGCAGTACTTC. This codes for CAWSVLGAVTTYEQYF.

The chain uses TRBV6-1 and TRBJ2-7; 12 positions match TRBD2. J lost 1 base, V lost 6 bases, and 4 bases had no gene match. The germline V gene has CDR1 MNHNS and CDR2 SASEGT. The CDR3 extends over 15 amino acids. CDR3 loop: CASRGTSGRSYEQYF. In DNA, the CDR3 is TGTGCCAGCAGGGGGACTAGCGGGCGTTCCTACGAGCAGTACTTC.

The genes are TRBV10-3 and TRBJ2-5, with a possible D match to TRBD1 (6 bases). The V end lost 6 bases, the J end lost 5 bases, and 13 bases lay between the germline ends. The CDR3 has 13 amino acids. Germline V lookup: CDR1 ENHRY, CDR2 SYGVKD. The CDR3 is CAIRRQAEETQYF. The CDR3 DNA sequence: TGTGCCATCAGGAGACAGGCGGAGGAGACCCAGTACTTC.

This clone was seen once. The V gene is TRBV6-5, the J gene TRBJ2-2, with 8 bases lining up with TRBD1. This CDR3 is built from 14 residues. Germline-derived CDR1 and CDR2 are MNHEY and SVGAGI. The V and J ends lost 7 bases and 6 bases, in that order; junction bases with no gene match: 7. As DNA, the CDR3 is TGTGCCAGCATCCCCGCAGGGGGCTCCGGGGAGCTGTTTTTT. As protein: CASIPAGGSGELFF.

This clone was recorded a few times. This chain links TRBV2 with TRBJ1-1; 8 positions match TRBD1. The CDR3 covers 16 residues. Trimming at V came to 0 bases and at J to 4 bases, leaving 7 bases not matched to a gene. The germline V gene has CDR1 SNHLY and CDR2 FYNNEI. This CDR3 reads CASSEADRVKRTEAFF. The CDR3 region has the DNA TGTGCCAGCAGTGAAGCGGACAGGGTTAAACGCACTGAAGCTTTCTTT.

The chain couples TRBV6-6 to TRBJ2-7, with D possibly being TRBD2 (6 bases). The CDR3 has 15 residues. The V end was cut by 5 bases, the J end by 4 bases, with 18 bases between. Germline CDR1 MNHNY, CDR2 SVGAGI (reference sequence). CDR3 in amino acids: CASSGRLGYRYEQYF. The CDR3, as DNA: TGTGCCAGCAGTGGCCGACTAGGGTATCGGTACGAGCAGTACTTC.

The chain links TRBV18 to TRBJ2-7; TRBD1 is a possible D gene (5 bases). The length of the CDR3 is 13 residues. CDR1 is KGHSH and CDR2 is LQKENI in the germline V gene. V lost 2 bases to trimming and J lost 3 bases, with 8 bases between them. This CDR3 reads CASSPGHFYEQYF. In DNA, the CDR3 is TGTGCCAGCTCACCAGGACATTTCTACGAGCAGTACTTC.

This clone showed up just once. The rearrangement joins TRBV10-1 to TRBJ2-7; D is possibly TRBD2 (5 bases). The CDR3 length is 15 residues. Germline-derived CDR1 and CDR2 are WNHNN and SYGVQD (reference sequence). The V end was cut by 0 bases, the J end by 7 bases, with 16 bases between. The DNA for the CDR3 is TGCGCCAGCAGTGAGTCGATTGGCGGGCTCGGGGAGCAGTACTTC. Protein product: CASSESIGGLGEQYF.

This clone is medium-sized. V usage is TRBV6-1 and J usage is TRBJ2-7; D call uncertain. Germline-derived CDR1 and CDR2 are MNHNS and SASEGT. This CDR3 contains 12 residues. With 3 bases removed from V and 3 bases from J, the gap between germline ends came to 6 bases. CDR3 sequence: CASSDQVYEQYF. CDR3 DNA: TGTGCCAGCAGTGACCAGGTCTACGAGCAGTACTTC.

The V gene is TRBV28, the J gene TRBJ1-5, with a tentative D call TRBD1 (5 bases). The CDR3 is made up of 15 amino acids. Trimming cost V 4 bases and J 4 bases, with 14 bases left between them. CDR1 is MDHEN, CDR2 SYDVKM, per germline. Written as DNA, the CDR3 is TGTGCCAGCAGTTCGGGGTCGCGGGGGAATCAGCCCCAGCATTTT. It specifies CASSSGSRGNQPQHF.

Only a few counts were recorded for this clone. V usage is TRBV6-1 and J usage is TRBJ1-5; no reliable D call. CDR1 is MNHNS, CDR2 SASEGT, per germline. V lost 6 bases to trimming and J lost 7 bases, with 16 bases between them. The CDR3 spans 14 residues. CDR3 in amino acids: CASSLGSSGQPQHF. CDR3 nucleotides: TGTGCCAGCAGCCTAGGATCCTCTGGGCAGCCCCAGCATTTT.

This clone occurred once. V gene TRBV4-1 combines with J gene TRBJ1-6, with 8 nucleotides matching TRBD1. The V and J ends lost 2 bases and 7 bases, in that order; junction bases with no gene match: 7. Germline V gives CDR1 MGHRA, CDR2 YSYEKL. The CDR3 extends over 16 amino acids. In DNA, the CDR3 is TGCGCCAGCAGCCAAACCATTCGGACAGGGAATTCACCCCTCCACTTT. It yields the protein CASSQTIRTGNSPLHF.

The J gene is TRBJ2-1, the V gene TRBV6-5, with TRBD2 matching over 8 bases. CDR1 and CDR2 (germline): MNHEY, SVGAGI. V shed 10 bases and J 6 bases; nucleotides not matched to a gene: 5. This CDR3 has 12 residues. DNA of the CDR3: TGTGCCACCGGACTAGCCCGCAATGAGCAGTTCTTC. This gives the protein CATGLARNEQFF.

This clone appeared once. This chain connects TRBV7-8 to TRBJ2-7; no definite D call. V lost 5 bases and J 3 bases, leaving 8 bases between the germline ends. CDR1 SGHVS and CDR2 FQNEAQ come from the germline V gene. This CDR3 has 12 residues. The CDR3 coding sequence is TGTGCCAGCAGCCCAAGCAACTACGAGCAGTACTTC. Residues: CASSPSNYEQYF.

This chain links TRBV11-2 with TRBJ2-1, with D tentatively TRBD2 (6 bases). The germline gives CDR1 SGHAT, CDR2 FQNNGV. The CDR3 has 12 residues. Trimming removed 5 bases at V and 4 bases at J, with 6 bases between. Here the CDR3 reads CASSGGYNEQFF. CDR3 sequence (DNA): TGTGCCAGCAGCGGAGGGTACAATGAGCAGTTCTTC.

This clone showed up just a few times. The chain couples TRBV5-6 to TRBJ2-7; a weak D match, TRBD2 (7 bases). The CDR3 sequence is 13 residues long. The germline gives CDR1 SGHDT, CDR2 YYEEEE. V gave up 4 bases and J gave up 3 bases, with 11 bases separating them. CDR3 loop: CASSGEGDYEQYF. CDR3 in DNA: TGTGCCAGCAGCGGGGAGGGGGACTACGAGCAGTACTTC.